The T cell receptor beta chain described here comes from a study of cytomegalovirus exposure and HLA in healthy donors. This clone was counted a single time. Its specificity is not known. The PCR made use of 60 Vbeta and 13 Jbeta primers. Sequencing was performed with immunoSEQ multiplex PCR; in TCRdb, only in-frame clones are kept and a portion is missing. Seen here are under 200,000 clones, around 88% observed once, and the top ten hold roughly 1.9%. Germline V gives CDR1 SGHRS, CDR2 YFSETQ. The germline V and J ends were trimmed by 4 bases and 4 bases, with 11 bases remaining between them. This CDR3 region has 13 residues. Study-level points and caveats: Being indistinguishable, some V segments were excluded, TRBV6-2 and TRBV6-3 among them. For most TCR beta V segments, an earlier analysis put the productive rate at about 90% or about 30% of the time.

The receptor was derived from a woman younger than 35 in good health and CMV-seronegative. Specimen: PBMCs. The rearrangement joins TRBV5-1 to TRBJ1-1; a weak D match, TRBD1 (5 bases). The CDR3 region has the DNA TGCGCCAGCAGCCAAGACAGTGGCACTGAAGCTTTCTTT. It translates to CASSQDSGTEAFF.